Each of the 23 T cell receptor beta chains below was sequenced from the same sample in a study of shared clonotypes between healthy human individuals (dated by TCRdb to the early 2020s). Library creation used the immunoSEQ multiplex PCR assay. This is the immuneACCESS table as TCRdb keeps it, with only in-frame sequences that have V and J called. A part of the clones is gone; compared with another copy, unresolved V genes explain less than half, and the rest is unexplained. Recorded for this sample are about 1.5 million clones; around 98% of them occurred a single time. 0.4% to 0.45% of the sample is held by the ten biggest clonotypes. Sequenced: naive CD4+ T cells sorted from blood. The sample's cell subset or site label is to be understood as: CD45RA+ positively selected. The receptors here all came from a man younger than 45 in good health.

This clone was picked up one time. The V and J genes are TRBV7-7 and TRBJ2-5; 9 bases map to TRBD1. Trimming took 2 bases from V and 4 from J; bases not matched to a gene: 14. There are 18 residues in the CDR3. Germline lookup yields CDR1 SSHAT and CDR2 FNYEAQ (reference sequence). CDR3 DNA sequence: TGTGCCAGCAGCTTAACCGGGACAGGGCGATTAATGGGAGAGACCCAGTACTTC. Translation: CASSLTGTGRLMGETQYF. Complete variable domain (other parts from reference TRBV7-7 and TRBJ2-5): GAGVSQSPRYKVTKRGQDVTLRCDPISSHATLYWYQQALGQGPEFLTYFNYEAQPDKSGLPSDRFSAERPEGSISTLTIQRTEQRDSAMYRCASSLTGTGRLMGETQYFGPGTRLLVL.

This clone has only one observation. V usage is TRBV6-1 and J usage is TRBJ2-1; 9 bases are a match to TRBD2. CDR1 and CDR2 from the germline V gene are MNHNS and SASEGT. V lost 4 bases to trimming and J lost 6 bases; unmatched junction nucleotides: 4. This CDR3 contains 14 residues. The chain's CDR3 is CASSGNSGSNEQFF. Here the CDR3 DNA reads TGTGCCAGCAGTGGCAATAGCGGGAGCAATGAGCAGTTCTTC.

The CDR3 sequence is CASSQRKQVSTGELFF. CDR3 DNA sequence: TGTGCCAGCAGCCAAAGGAAACAGGTGTCCACCGGGGAGCTGTTTTTT. The chain carries TRBV5-4 and TRBJ2-2, with D maybe TRBD1 (5 bases). The CDR3 loop spans 16 amino acids. CDR1 SGHNT and CDR2 YYREEE come from the germline V gene (reference sequence). The V end was cut by 4 bases, the J end by 4 bases, with 17 bases between.

The V gene is TRBV30, the J gene TRBJ1-1; no clear D. The length of the CDR3 is 12 residues. CDR1 is GTSNPN and CDR2 is SVGIG in the germline V gene (reference sequence). V lost 2 bases to trimming and J lost 7 bases, with 11 bases between them. In DNA, the CDR3 is TGTGCCTGGAGTTACATGGCAGGTGAAGCTTTCTTT. The encoded protein is CAWSYMAGEAFF.

The chain couples TRBV7-6 to TRBJ2-5; weak D call: TRBD1 (5 bases). V lost 5 bases and J lost 7, with 14 bases in between. Germline V CDR1 and CDR2: SGHVS, FNYEAQ. The CDR3 is made up of 13 amino acids. In DNA form, the CDR3 reads TGTGCCAGCAGCCTCGCTGACAGTGCGACCCAGTACTTC. Translation gives CASSLADSATQYF.

This chain connects TRBV7-2 to TRBJ2-3, with TRBD1 matching over 8 bases. The CDR3 contains 15 residues. Germline assignment: CDR1 SGHTA and CDR2 FQGNSA. Trimming took 4 bases from V and 2 from J; bases not matched to a gene: 5. The CDR3 coding sequence is TGTGCCAGCAGCTCCTACAGGGGGATCACAGATACGCAGTATTTT. Its protein product is CASSSYRGITDTQYF.

The chain combines TRBV5-6 with TRBJ2-7; 9 bases are shared with TRBD2. The ends lost 5 bases at V and 1 base at J; junction bases unmatched: 1. The germline gives CDR1 SGHDT, CDR2 YYEEEE. The CDR3 sequence is 13 residues long. The CDR3 protein is CASSSGRSYEQYF. For the CDR3, the DNA is TGTGCCAGCAGTAGCGGGAGATCCTACGAGCAGTACTTC. The whole variable domain, remainder taken from reference TRBV5-6 and TRBJ2-7, is DAGVTQSPTHLIKTRGQQVTLRCSPKSGHDTVSWYQQALGQGPQFIFQYYEEEERQRGNFPDRFSGHQFPNYSSELNVNALLLGDSALYLCASSSGRSYEQYFGPGTRLTVT.

The chain recombines TRBV6-4 with TRBJ2-1; TRBD2 matches 9 bases. The germline gives CDR1 MRHNA, CDR2 SNTAGT. This CDR3 is 16 amino acids long. J gave up 7 bases and V 5 bases, and 12 bases lay outside the gene matches. CDR3: CASSSAGLAGRNEQFF. CDR3 bases: TGTGCCAGCAGTTCGGCGGGGCTAGCGGGAAGAAATGAGCAGTTCTTC.

The table lists this clone with a count of one. The chain links TRBV2 to TRBJ2-2, with a tentative D call TRBD2 (6 bases). The CDR3 is 13 amino acids. Trimming pared 4 bases from V and 5 bases from J, leaving 8 bases between. From germline, CDR1 is SNHLY and CDR2 FYNNEI. The CDR3 DNA follows: TGTGCCAGCAGTGTGGGAGGTACCGGGGAGCTGTTTTTT. This encodes CASSVGGTGELFF.

For this clone: Other DNA sequences in this sample translate to the same CDR3. The V and J genes are TRBV18 and TRBJ2-5; a possible D gene is TRBD2 (5 bases). V lost 3 bases and J lost 1, with 6 bases in between. Germline CDR1 KGHSH, CDR2 LQKENI. The CDR3 is 13 amino acids. CDR3 sequence (DNA): TGTGCCAGCTCACCGAGGGTCCAAGAGACCCAGTACTTC. It is translated as CASSPRVQETQYF.

This chain uses TRBV19 with TRBJ2-5; 9 bases fit TRBD1. This CDR3 comprises 15 residues. The germline gives CDR1 LNHDA, CDR2 SQIVND (reference sequence). The V and J ends lost 7 bases and 5 bases, in that order; junction bases with no gene match: 11. This chain's CDR3 is CASTRGWTGAETQYF. Here the CDR3 DNA reads TGTGCCAGTACCCGAGGTTGGACAGGGGCGGAGACCCAGTACTTC.

The chain has TRBV9 and TRBJ2-1; 9 bases map to TRBD2. Trimming cost V 2 bases and J 9 bases; bases outside gene matches: 12. The CDR3 totals 16 residues. Per germline, CDR1 SGDLS and CDR2 YYNGEE. CDR3 DNA sequence: TGTGCCAGCAGCGTGGGTGGGACTAGCTATAGGGGTGAGCAGTTCTTC. It translates to CASSVGGTSYRGEQFF.

The chain couples TRBV29-1 to TRBJ2-7; a weak D match, TRBD2 (6 bases). Per germline, CDR1 SQVTM and CDR2 ANQGSEA. The germline V and J ends were trimmed by 4 bases and 7 bases, with 17 bases remaining between them. The length of the CDR3 is 13 residues. The chain's CDR3 is CSVAQGGQGEQYF. As DNA, the CDR3 is TGCAGCGTTGCTCAGGGAGGCCAGGGTGAGCAGTACTTC.

The chain recombines TRBV10-3 with TRBJ1-2; D possibly corresponds to TRBD1 (6 bases). V gave up 6 bases and J gave up 4 bases, with 18 bases separating them. Germline values: CDR1 ENHRY, CDR2 SYGVKD. CDR3 length: 15 amino acids. The CDR3 DNA follows: TGTGCCATCAGGCCTAAGACGGGAGGGGGCTATGGCTACACCTTC. Amino acid sequence: CAIRPKTGGGYGYTF.

This clone was observed a handful of times. The gene calls are TRBV2 and TRBJ1-1; 7 positions match TRBD1. This CDR3 region has 14 residues. V lost 5 bases, J lost 4 bases, and 7 bases stayed unmatched. CDR1 is SNHLY and CDR2 is FYNNEI in the germline V gene. The chain's CDR3 is CASSKQGTGTEAFF. The DNA of the CDR3 is TGTGCCAGCAGTAAACAGGGGACGGGCACTGAAGCTTTCTTT. Based on the CDR3 plus reference TRBV2 and TRBJ1-1, the full variable domain is EPEVTQTPSHQVTQMGQEVILRCVPISNHLYFYWYRQILGQKVEFLVSFYNNEISEKSEIFDDQFSVERPDGSNFTLKIRSTKLEDSAMYFCASSKQGTGTEAFFGQGTRLTVV.

As for this clone: This sample also contains other DNA sequences that code for the same CDR3. The chain joins TRBV29-1 to TRBJ2-1; D uncertain. From germline, CDR1 is SQVTM and CDR2 ANQGSEA. The V and J ends lost 4 bases and 9 bases respectively, with 4 bases between them. This CDR3 comprises 9 residues. CDR3 in DNA: TGCAGCGTTGGAGTTGAGCAGTTCTTC. Its protein is CSVGVEQFF.

The chain's CDR3 is CASSRLTGLAFF. CDR3 nucleotides: TGTGCCAGCAGTCGGCTCACAGGACTTGCGTTCTTC. This chain joins TRBV7-9 and TRBJ2-1; the D call may be TRBD1 or TRBD2 (5 bases each). V lost 6 bases, J lost 15 bases, and 18 bases lay in between. Germline CDR1 and CDR2: SEHNR and FQNEAQ (reference sequence). CDR3 length: 12 residues. Drawing the rest from reference TRBV7-9 and TRBJ2-1, the complete variable domain is DTGVSQNPRHKITKRGQNVTFRCDPISEHNRLYWYRQTLGQGPEFLTYFQNEAQLEKSRLLSDRFSAERPKGSFSTLEIQRTEQGDSAMYLCASSRLTGLAFFGPGTRLTVL.

The chain combines TRBV5-1 with TRBJ1-4, with D perhaps matching TRBD1 (6 bases). Per germline, CDR1 SGHRS and CDR2 YFSETQ. CDR3 length: 12 amino acids. V shed 3 bases and J shed 8 bases, with 8 bases lying between them. CDR3 residues: CASSYDREKLFF. CDR3 sequence (DNA): TGCGCCAGCAGCTATGACAGGGAAAAACTGTTTTTT.

The V and J genes are TRBV15 and TRBJ2-3, with a weak D call TRBD2 (6 bases). CDR1 and CDR2 from the germline V gene are LNHNV and YYDKDF (reference sequence). This CDR3 contains 15 residues. V shed 5 bases and J shed 2 bases, with 14 bases lying between them. CDR3 bases: TGTGCCACCAGCCTGAGCCTAGCGCTCACAGATACGCAGTATTTT. This sequence encodes CATSLSLALTDTQYF. The variable domain in full, completed from reference TRBV15 and TRBJ2-3, reads DAMVIQNPRYQVTQFGKPVTLSCSQTLNHNVMYWYQQKSSQAPKLLFHYYDKDFNNEADTPDNFQSRRPNTSFCFLDIRSPGLGDTAMYLCATSLSLALTDTQYFGPGTRLTVL.

The chain links TRBV6-4 to TRBJ1-1; D not certain. The germline CDR1 and CDR2 sequences are MRHNA and SNTAGT. V lost 0 bases, J lost 6 bases, and 2 bases lay in between. This CDR3 comprises 11 residues. The CDR3 protein is CASSDSPEAFF. CDR3 nucleotide sequence: TGTGCCAGCAGTGACTCTCCTGAAGCTTTCTTT.

This chain connects TRBV5-4 to TRBJ2-5; D gene uncertain. In germline, CDR1 is SGHNT, CDR2 YYREEE (reference sequence). V shed 1 base and J shed 11 bases, with 3 bases lying between them. This CDR3 region has 9 residues. The CDR3 DNA follows: TGTGCCAGCAGCTTGCCTCAGTACTTC. It yields the protein CASSLPQYF.

The rearrangement uses TRBV11-2 and TRBJ2-7, with D possibly TRBD1 on 6 matching bases. Per germline, CDR1 SGHAT and CDR2 FQNNGV. V was trimmed by 4 bases and J by 3 bases, leaving 22 bases between them. The CDR3 totals 17 residues. The CDR3 DNA reads as TGTGCCAGCAGCTCTGGTGGGGGCAGGTTACTTTTCTACGAGCAGTACTTC. Residues: CASSSGGGRLLFYEQYF.

About this clone: The same CDR3 also results from other DNA sequences found in this sample. The chain employs TRBV5-1 and TRBJ2-1; D uncertain. The length of the CDR3 is 14 residues. Trimming stripped 0 bases from V and 2 bases from J, with 6 bases between. Germline CDR1 and CDR2: SGHRS and YFSETQ. CDR3 loop: CASSLGLPYNEQFF. CDR3 DNA: TGCGCCAGCAGCTTGGGGTTGCCCTACAATGAGCAGTTCTTC.